This TCR beta chain was sequenced for a study of shared clonotypes between healthy human individuals. Turning to the study itself: CD4 naive cells filled three plates per donor, CD4 memory three, CD8 naive two and CD8 memory one.

V lost 5 bases and J lost 2, with 16 bases in between. Germline V lookup: CDR1 MDHEN, CDR2 SYDVKM. The CDR3 has 16 amino acids. TCRdb's copy holds only in-frame clones and misses some; the assay was immunoSEQ multiplex PCR. The table includes roughly 2.1 million clones, approximately 94% detected once. As defined, naive CD8 cells were CD45RO-negative and positively selected for CCR7, with terminally differentiated effector memory CD45RA+ cells excluded. Whole-study results and caveats: Clonotypes which were not shared had lower generation probabilities than clonotypes that all four donors shared. Relative to memory subsets, naive subsets generally showed larger estimated richness. Only blood was sampled; tissue repertoires likely differ.

In the case of this clone: What it recognizes is unknown.

This TCR was sampled from a man aged 18 to 30 in good health. Some clones in this sample may be carry-over from other donors' samples. The chain combines TRBV28 with TRBJ2-1; D perhaps matches TRBD2 (5 bases). The sequenced material came from naive CD8+ T cells from PBMCs. The CDR3 protein is CASSGSLERTYNEQFF. As DNA, the CDR3 is TGTGCCAGCAGTGGGTCCTTGGAGCGGACCTACAATGAGCAGTTCTTC.